These 7 T cell receptor beta chains were all obtained from the same sample, sequenced in a study of T-cell reconstitution after alpha-beta-depleted transplantation in children (dated by TCRdb to the mid-2010s). The library was produced with PCR. TCRdb records Illumina HiSeq 2500 as the sequencer. TCR libraries were prepared with molecular barcoding, using unique molecular identifiers to normalize TCRbeta repertoire quantification. TCRdb handled the public reads itself, with Q25 trimming in fastp and clone calling in MiXCR, and kept productive beta chains. Under each unique CDR3 protein, matching rows form one entry showing the most common genes and DNA. Here the sample has approximately 170,000 distinct CDR3 sequences; around 10% occur a single time. Around 13% of the sample lies in the top ten. According to the study, the label for this sample's treatment or condition signals: allogeneic hematopoietic cell transplantation with graft depleted of TCRalphabeta T cells and CD19 B cells.

This material consisted of PBMCs, taken before TCRalphabeta/CD19-depleted stem cell transplant. These TCRs come from a boy aged 2 to 9 with acute myeloid leukemia, due to receive a stem cell transplant.

In its sample, this clonotype was seen many times. The gene calls are TRBV5-1 and TRBJ1-3; the D is unclear. This CDR3 comprises 16 residues. CDR1 and CDR2 (germline): SGHRS, YFSETQ. V lost 0 bases and J 0 bases, leaving 10 bases between the germline ends. The CDR3 loop is CASSLDGPFSGNTIYF. Here the CDR3 DNA reads TGCGCCAGCAGCTTGGACGGCCCTTTCTCTGGAAACACCATATATTTT. Together with reference TRBV5-1 and TRBJ1-3, the CDR3 gives the full variable domain: KAGVTQTPRYLIKTRGQQVTLSCSPISGHRSVSWYQQTPGQGLQFLFEYFSETQRNKGNFPGRFSGRQFSNSRSEMNVSTLELGDSALYLCASSLDGPFSGNTIYFGEGSWLTVV.

This clonotype came up many times. This chain joins TRBV10-3 and TRBJ2-2, with 8 bases aligning to TRBD1. CDR1 and CDR2 from the germline V gene are ENHRY and SYGVKD. The CDR3 is 14 residues long. V gave up 3 bases and J gave up 3 bases; unmatched junction bases: 0. The CDR3: CAISDRGHTGELFF. The CDR3 region has the DNA TGTGCCATCAGTGACAGGGGGCACACCGGGGAGCTGTTTTTT.

There are many counts of this clonotype. V is TRBV20-1 and J is TRBJ2-5; D is undetermined. V was shortened by 4 bases and J by 1 base, with 7 bases between the two germline ends. Germline CDR1 DFQATT, CDR2 SNEGSKA (reference sequence). The CDR3 covers 12 residues. CDR3 nucleotide sequence: TGCAGTGCTATCTGGATCCAAGAGACCCAGTACTTC. Its translation: CSAIWIQETQYF.

The genes are TRBV12-3 or TRBV12-4 and TRBJ1-2, with D hard to call. The CDR3 is 14 amino acids. V was shortened by 3 bases and J by 8 bases, with 16 bases between the two germline ends. The CDR3 DNA is TGTGCCAGCAGTTTCGGGAGGCTTCGTTGGGGCTACACCTTC. Its translation is CASSFGRLRWGYTF.

This clonotype was found many times. The junction does not match germline at one end; this may be a read error. J is TRBJ2-5 and V is TRBV10-3, with 9 bases identical to TRBD1. Germline V gives CDR1 ENHRY, CDR2 SYGVKD. The CDR3 is made up of 14 amino acids. The CDR3 bases are TGTGCCATCAGGGGACAGGGAAACCAAGAGACCCATTACTTC. It specifies CAIRGQGNQETHYF.

This clonotype has at least ten counts. The rearrangement links TRBV28 to TRBJ1-4; D perhaps matches TRBD1 (6 bases). Germline-derived CDR1 and CDR2 are MDHEN and SYDVKM. V was trimmed by 5 bases and J by 8 bases, leaving 15 bases between them. The CDR3 sequence is 14 residues long. The CDR3 loop reads CASSQRQVREKLFF. The CDR3 coding sequence is TGTGCCAGCAGTCAACGACAGGTCCGGGAAAAACTGTTTTTT.

There are a few counts of this clonotype. This may arise from a read error, as a much more abundant clone is one base away. This chain links TRBV11-2 with TRBJ2-2; a possible D gene is TRBD1 (5 bases). There are 13 residues in the CDR3. Trimming removed 6 bases at V and 1 base at J, with 6 bases between. In germline, CDR1 is SGHAT, CDR2 FQNNGV. In nucleotides, the CDR3 is TGTGCCAGCAGACAGGAGAACACCGGGGAGCTGTTTTTT. Translation gives CASRQENTGELFF.